Here is one T cell receptor (beta chain) with its context. The antigen is undetermined. The germline gives CDR1 MNHEY, CDR2 SVGEGT. This CDR3 has 15 amino acids. V shed 2 bases and J shed 6 bases, with 16 bases lying between them. The data derive from a study of T cell responses to AZD1222 COVID-19 vaccine. Study-level findings and limits: The CD4 TCRs associated with vaccination extended across spike and predominated at 160-218 and 743-854.

Using immunoSEQ multiplex PCR, the repertoire was profiled, and TCRdb retains in-frame clones only, with some absent. The table includes some 170,000 clones, 85% to 95% detected once. The material sequenced was peripheral blood, taken 28 days after the second dose of the MenACWY control vaccine. The rearrangement links TRBV6-2 or TRBV6-3 to TRBJ1-1, with D perhaps matching TRBD1 (6 bases). The sequence derives from an adult who received the MenACWY meningococcal vaccine as a control. DNA of the CDR3: TGTGCCAGCAGTTACGCGGGGACACGGAGGGCTGAAGCTTTCTTT. Its protein product is CASSYAGTRRAEAFF.